This passage covers 24 T cell receptor beta chains from one sample sequenced in a study of regulatory T cells in long-lasting Graves disease. Arm-PCR with iRepertoire HTBI primers amplified the CDR3 regions for these TCR beta libraries. TCRdb re-analysed the multiplex PCR reads in MiXCR, keeping a single row per CDR3 protein. The sample holds around 480,000 distinct CDR3 sequences, 15% to 20% seen once. The time point was: newly diagnosed GD, antithyroid drugs for less than 3 months. RNA isolated from PBMCs was used to make the TCR library. These records were also assigned to another study, of T cells in Graves' hyperthyroidism and ophthalmopathy.

This sample comprised peripheral blood mononuclear cells (PBMCs), obtained at new diagnosis, from a patient treated with antithyroid drugs. The receptors here all came from a middle-aged man with Graves disease.

The CDR3 sequence is CASSQQFSSGRAYEQYF. The CDR3 nucleotides are TGCGCCAGCAGCCAGCAATTCAGTAGCGGGAGGGCCTACGAGCAGTACTTC. The V and J genes are TRBV4-1 and TRBJ2-7, with TRBD2 identical over 11 bases. Trimming cost V 3 bases and J 2 bases; bases outside gene matches: 9. The germline CDR1 and CDR2 sequences are MGHRA and YSYEKL. The CDR3 length is 17 residues.

In nucleotides, the CDR3 is TGCAGTGCTAGAGCCCCTAGCGGGAGATACGAGCAGTACTTC. The encoded protein is CSARAPSGRYEQYF. V usage is TRBV20-1 and J usage is TRBJ2-7; 10 bases are a match to TRBD2. The V and J ends lost 1 base and 4 bases, in that order; junction bases with no gene match: 4. Germline V gives CDR1 DFQATT, CDR2 SNEGSKA (reference sequence). This CDR3 region has 14 residues.

This clonotype was seen at least ten times. The chain has TRBV6-1 and TRBJ2-6; the D gene could be TRBD1 or TRBD2 (5 bases each). V was trimmed by 7 bases and J by 0 bases, leaving 10 bases between them. The CDR3 is made up of 15 amino acids. Looked up from germline, CDR1 is MNHNS and CDR2 is SASEGT. CDR3 amino acids: CASKLGVSGANVLTF. The CDR3 nucleotides are TGTGCCAGCAAACTGGGGGTCTCTGGGGCCAACGTCCTGACTTTC.

The sample holds many counts of this clonotype. The V gene is TRBV30, the J gene TRBJ1-5, with D possibly being TRBD1 (5 bases). The germline CDR1 and CDR2 sequences are GTSNPN and SVGIG (reference sequence). The CDR3 is 13 residues long. Trimming shortened V by 1 base and J by 4 bases, and 8 bases separated the two germline ends. The CDR3 DNA sequence: TGTGCCTGGAGTGGAGGGGATAATCAGCCCCAGCATTTT. Protein: CAWSGGDNQPQHF.

The table lists this clonotype with a few counts. This sequence joins TRBV2 and TRBJ1-2, with D maybe TRBD1 (6 bases). Germline CDR1 reads SNHLY; CDR2 reads FYNNEI. V lost 11 bases and J lost 4, with 17 bases in between. The CDR3 has 13 amino acids. The CDR3 region has the DNA TGTGCCGGTTGGACAGCCCTCGGCTATGGCTACACCTTC. Its translation: CAGWTALGYGYTF.

V gene TRBV7-2 combines with J gene TRBJ2-7; D is perhaps TRBD2 (6 bases). Deletions cut 2 bases from V and 2 bases from J, with 13 bases between. Germline V gene lookup returns CDR1 SGHTA and CDR2 FQGNSA. This CDR3 spans 15 amino acids. CDR3 sequence (DNA): TGTGCCAGCAGCTTAAAGGCTAGCGCTACCTACGAGCAGTACTTC. The encoded protein is CASSLKASATYEQYF.

In its sample, this clonotype was seen many times. The rearrangement joins TRBV28 to TRBJ2-3, with D possibly matching TRBD1 (6 bases). With 4 bases removed from V and 5 bases from J, the gap between germline ends came to 16 bases. Per the germline V gene, CDR1 is MDHEN and CDR2 is SYDVKM. The CDR3 length is 15 residues. The CDR3 protein is CASSSQGYARDTQYF. The DNA for the CDR3 is TGTGCCAGCAGTTCACAGGGCTACGCGAGAGATACGCAGTATTTT.

This clonotype was detected many times. V usage is TRBV12-3 or TRBV12-4 and J usage is TRBJ1-6, with a tentative D call TRBD1 (5 bases). The V gene lost 6 bases and the J gene lost 9 bases, with 15 bases spanning the gap. This CDR3 has 14 residues. The CDR3 here is CASSVKGVGSPLHF. In DNA form, the CDR3 reads TGTGCCAGCAGCGTAAAAGGGGTGGGTTCACCCCTCCACTTT.

This sequence joins TRBV24-1 and TRBJ2-1; 11 bases agree with TRBD2. V lost 6 bases, J lost 7 bases, and 7 bases stayed unmatched. The germline V gene has CDR1 KGHDR and CDR2 SFDVKD. CDR3 size: 15 residues. The CDR3 nucleotides are TGTGCCACCAGTAAAATAGCGGGAGGGAGGAATGAGCAGTTCTTC. Its protein is CATSKIAGGRNEQFF.

This clonotype has at least ten counts. This rearrangement joins TRBV3-1 to TRBJ2-2, with 8 bases identical to TRBD2. Germline V gene sequence: CDR1 LGHDT, CDR2 YNNKEL (reference sequence). The CDR3 consists of 16 residues. The V gene end was trimmed by 2 bases and the J gene end by 4 bases; junction bases not matched to a gene: 6. For the CDR3, the DNA is TGTGCCAGCAGCCAATTCACTAGCGGTAGCACCGGGGAGCTGTTTTTT. Its protein is CASSQFTSGSTGELFF.

The table lists this clonotype with a few counts. The chain has TRBV5-6 and TRBJ1-6; possibly TRBD1 for D (5 bases). The CDR3 runs 15 residues. Germline lookup yields CDR1 SGHDT and CDR2 YYEEEE. V dropped 3 bases and J dropped 8 bases, with 15 bases sitting between them. CDR3 coding DNA: TGTGCCAGCAGCTCCTGGGGCAGTTCGTATTCACCCCTCCACTTT. Protein product: CASSSWGSSYSPLHF.

This clonotype occurred many times. This chain uses TRBV28 with TRBJ2-1; 7 bases are a match to TRBD2. The germline CDR1 and CDR2 sequences are MDHEN and SYDVKM. J was trimmed by 6 bases and V by 5 bases; bases with no gene match: 13. There are 16 residues in the CDR3. In DNA, the CDR3 is TGTGCCAGCAGTCCACCTGGGGCGGGAGTTCGCAATGAGCAGTTCTTC. It translates to CASSPPGAGVRNEQFF.

This clonotype was found a few times. This rearrangement joins TRBV6-1 to TRBJ2-4; D may be TRBD2 (6 bases). From germline, CDR1 is MNHNS and CDR2 SASEGT. The CDR3 sequence is 15 residues long. With 5 bases removed from V and 4 bases from J, the gap between germline ends came to 15 bases. CDR3 coding DNA: TGTGCCAGCAGTCTTCTCTGGGAGGAGAAAAACATTCAGTACTTC. Amino acid sequence: CASSLLWEEKNIQYF.

This clonotype was seen many times. The rearrangement uses TRBV11-2 and TRBJ1-3; TRBD1 matches at 9 bases. Trimming removed 3 bases from V and 0 bases from J; junction bases left unmatched: 9. The length of the CDR3 is 18 residues. Per the germline V gene, CDR1 is SGHAT and CDR2 is FQNNGV. DNA for the CDR3: TGTGCCAGCAGCTTTCAGGGGACAGGGTCCATCTCTGGAAACACCATATATTTT. Protein product: CASSFQGTGSISGNTIYF. The full variable domain, in which reference TRBV11-2 and TRBJ1-3 provide the parts outside the CDR3, is EAGVAQSPRYKIIEKRQSVAFWCNPISGHATLYWYQQILGQGPKLLIQFQNNGVVDDSQLPKDRFSAERLKGVDSTLKIQPAKLEDSAVYLCASSFQGTGSISGNTIYFGEGSWLTVV.

This clonotype was seen more than once but under ten times. V and J are TRBV9 and TRBJ2-3; D remains unclear. Trimming pared 0 bases from V and 5 bases from J, leaving 7 bases between. Germline V gene lookup returns CDR1 SGDLS and CDR2 YYNGEE. CDR3 length: 13 residues. In DNA, the CDR3 is TGTGCCAGCAGCGTAGGCATTGGAGATACGCAGTATTTT. This sequence encodes CASSVGIGDTQYF.

In its sample, this clonotype was seen a few times. The chain is built from TRBV7-9 and TRBJ2-1; 10 bases agree with TRBD2. Per germline, CDR1 SEHNR and CDR2 FQNEAQ (reference sequence). Trimming removed 3 bases from V and 4 bases from J; junction bases left unmatched: 6. This CDR3 has 16 residues. The CDR3: CASSLARTSGYNEQFF. In DNA form, the CDR3 reads TGTGCCAGCAGCTTGGCCAGGACTAGCGGTTACAATGAGCAGTTCTTC.

There are a few counts of this clonotype. The V gene is TRBV20-1, the J gene TRBJ1-1; D possibly corresponds to TRBD1 (5 bases). The V gene lost 3 bases and the J gene lost 5 bases, with 16 bases spanning the gap. Germline V gene data show CDR1 as DFQATT and CDR2 as SNEGSKA (reference sequence). The CDR3 loop spans 14 amino acids. CDR3 nucleotides: TGCAGTGCTAGGGGACCCGGTGAGAGGACTGAAGCTTTCTTT. Translation gives CSARGPGERTEAFF.

The table lists this clonotype with many counts. The chain recombines TRBV29-1 with TRBJ2-5; D might be TRBD1 (5 bases). From germline, CDR1 is SQVTM and CDR2 ANQGSEA. V was cut by 8 bases and J by 5 bases, with 15 bases left in between. The CDR3 is 12 residues long. The CDR3 region has the DNA TGCAGCTCCAGGGTCGGTAGCGAGACCCAGTACTTC. Amino acids: CSSRVGSETQYF.

Many counts were recorded for this clonotype. The chain recombines TRBV6-1 with TRBJ2-5, with 7 bases matching TRBD1. This CDR3 has 13 amino acids. Trimming cost V 6 bases and J 4 bases; bases outside gene matches: 5. The V gene's germline CDR1 is MNHNS and CDR2 SASEGT. This chain's CDR3 is CASSNTGAETQYF. The CDR3 DNA reads as TGTGCCAGCAGCAACACAGGGGCAGAGACCCAGTACTTC.

This clonotype has at least ten counts. The rearrangement links TRBV12-3 or TRBV12-4 to TRBJ2-1; 10 bases are a match to TRBD2. The CDR3 is 17 residues long. Losses at the gene ends were 6 bases for V and 6 bases for J; bases not matched to a gene: 14. The CDR3 sequence: CASSRNSLAGVSNEQFF. CDR3 DNA sequence: TGTGCCAGCAGCCGAAATTCCCTAGCGGGAGTTAGCAATGAGCAGTTCTTC.

V is TRBV7-9 and J is TRBJ2-6, with TRBD1 matching 12 bases. This CDR3 is built from 18 residues. The germline CDR1 and CDR2 sequences are SEHNR and FQNEAQ (reference sequence). V shed 8 bases, J shed 2 bases, and the junction held 10 bases outside the gene matches. CDR3 in DNA: TGTGCCAGCCCAAGGTGGGGACAGGGGGCGCCTGGGGCCAACGTCCTGACTTTC. Translated: CASPRWGQGAPGANVLTF.

This clonotype was found a few times. V and J are TRBV11-3 and TRBJ2-1; TRBD2 matches 13 bases. Germline V gene lookup returns CDR1 SGHNT and CDR2 YENEEA. The CDR3 is 15 amino acids. The trim removed 5 bases at V and 4 bases at J, leaving 2 bases unmatched. The CDR3 DNA follows: TGTGCCAGCAGCAAACTAGCGGGAGGGTACAATGAGCAGTTCTTC. This sequence encodes CASSKLAGGYNEQFF. The full variable domain, rest sourced from reference TRBV11-3 and TRBJ2-1, is EAGVVQSPRYKIIEKKQPVAFWCNPISGHNTLYWYLQNLGQGPELLIRYENEEAVDDSQLPKDRFSAERLKGVDSTLKIQPAELGDSAVYLCASSKLAGGYNEQFFGPGTRLTVL.

The sample holds many counts of this clonotype. The V and J genes are TRBV28 and TRBJ2-2; 11 bases fit TRBD1. Unmatched junction bases numbered 6, after V lost 5 bases and J lost 4 bases. The germline CDR1 and CDR2 sequences are MDHEN and SYDVKM. This CDR3 is 16 amino acids long. CDR3 protein: CASSPRTGGGTGELFF. In nucleotides, the CDR3 is TGTGCCAGCAGTCCCCGGACAGGGGGCGGCACCGGGGAGCTGTTTTTT.

In this sample, this clonotype turned up a few times. A read error is likely, as this CDR3 ends without the conserved phenylalanine or tryptophan. This chain links TRBV5-1 with TRBJ2-1; maybe TRBD2 (6 bases). The CDR3 totals 14 residues. Deletions cut 4 bases from V and 0 bases from J, with 8 bases between. The germline V gene has CDR1 SGHRS and CDR2 YFSETQ. DNA for the CDR3: TGCGCCAGCAGCGGGGGAGGCTCCTACAATGAGCAGTTCCTC. It translates to CASSGGGSYNEQFL.